This T cell receptor beta chain appears in the sequencing data of a study of blood T cell repertoires in COVID-19. The wider study: Samples came from the United States, Italy and Spain, spanning acute and convalescent COVID-19.

This study enrolled people aged about 18 to 95 from about 26 US geographic areas. Trimming pared 1 base from V and 3 bases from J, leaving 14 bases between. The CDR3 is 16 amino acids. Germline CDR1 LNHNV, CDR2 YYDKDF (reference sequence). In the original processing: Estimation of nucleated cell counts was performed using reference gene primer amplification. Only in-frame clones appear in the TCRdb table, and some are missing; sequencing was by immunoSEQ multiplex PCR. For V, J and clone size, that table is used; D and trimming come from the DNA. Altogether roughly 180,000 clones are present, around 88% being singletons, with the ten largest covering around 3.6%.

The sequence was obtained from a woman aged 50 to 60 in a cohort exposed to, infected with or recovered from COVID-19 (not recorded which). The chain combines TRBV15 with TRBJ2-3, with D possibly matching TRBD2 (6 bases). The source material was PBMCs or T cells enriched from blood (not recorded which). CDR3: CATSRAGGTRTDTQYF. CDR3 nucleotide sequence: TGTGCCACCAGCAGAGCTGGCGGGACGAGAACAGATACGCAGTATTTT.